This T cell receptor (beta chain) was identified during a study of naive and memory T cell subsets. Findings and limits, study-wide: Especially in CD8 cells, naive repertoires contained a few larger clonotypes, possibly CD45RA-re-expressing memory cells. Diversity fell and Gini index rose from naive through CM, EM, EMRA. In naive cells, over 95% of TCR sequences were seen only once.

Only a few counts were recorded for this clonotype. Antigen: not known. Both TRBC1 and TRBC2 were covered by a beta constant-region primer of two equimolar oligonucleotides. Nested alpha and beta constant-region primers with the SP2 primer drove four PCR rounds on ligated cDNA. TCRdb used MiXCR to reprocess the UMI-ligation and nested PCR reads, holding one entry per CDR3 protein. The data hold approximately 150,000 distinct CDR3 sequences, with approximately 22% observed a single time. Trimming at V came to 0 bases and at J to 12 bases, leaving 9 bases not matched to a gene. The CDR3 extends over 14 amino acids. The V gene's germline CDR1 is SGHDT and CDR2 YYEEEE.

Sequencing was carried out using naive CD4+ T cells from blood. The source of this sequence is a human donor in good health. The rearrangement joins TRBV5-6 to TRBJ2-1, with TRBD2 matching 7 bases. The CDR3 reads CASSLDPSGTGQFF. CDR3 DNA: TGTGCCAGCAGCTTGGATCCTAGCGGAACTGGGCAGTTCTTC.